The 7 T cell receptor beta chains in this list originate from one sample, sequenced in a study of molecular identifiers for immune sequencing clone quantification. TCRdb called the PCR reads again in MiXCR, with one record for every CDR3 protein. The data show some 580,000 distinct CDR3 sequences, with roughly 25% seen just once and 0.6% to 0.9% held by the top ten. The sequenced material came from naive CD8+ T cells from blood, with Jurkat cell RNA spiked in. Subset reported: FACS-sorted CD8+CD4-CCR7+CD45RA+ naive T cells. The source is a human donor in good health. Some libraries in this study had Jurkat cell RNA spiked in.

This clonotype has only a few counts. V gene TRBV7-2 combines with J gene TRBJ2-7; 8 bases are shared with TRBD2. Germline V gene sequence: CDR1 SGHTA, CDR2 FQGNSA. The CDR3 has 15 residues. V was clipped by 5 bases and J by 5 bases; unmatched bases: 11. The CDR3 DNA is TGTGCCAGCAGCCTAAGGGCGGGGGGCCTCAACGAGCAGTACTTC. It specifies CASSLRAGGLNEQYF. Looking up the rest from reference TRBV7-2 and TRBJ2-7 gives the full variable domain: GAGVSQSPSNKVTEKGKDVELRCDPISGHTALYWYRQSLGQGLEFLIYFQGNSAPDKSGLPSDRFSAERTGGSVSTLTIQRTQQEDSAVYLCASSLRAGGLNEQYFGPGTRLTVT.

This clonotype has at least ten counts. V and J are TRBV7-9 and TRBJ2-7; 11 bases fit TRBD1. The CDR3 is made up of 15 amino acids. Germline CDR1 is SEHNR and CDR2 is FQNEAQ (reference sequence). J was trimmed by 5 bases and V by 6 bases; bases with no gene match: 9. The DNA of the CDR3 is TGTGCCAGCAGGCGCGGGACAGGGGGTGTCGACGAGCAGTACTTC. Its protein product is CASRRGTGGVDEQYF.

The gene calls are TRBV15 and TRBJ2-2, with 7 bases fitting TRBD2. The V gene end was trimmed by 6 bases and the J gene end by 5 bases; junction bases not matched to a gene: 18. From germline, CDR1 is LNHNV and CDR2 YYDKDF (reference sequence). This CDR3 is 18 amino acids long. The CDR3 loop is CATRLGLGKLVGTGELFF. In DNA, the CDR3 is TGTGCCACCAGACTCGGACTAGGGAAACTTGTCGGGACCGGGGAGCTGTTTTTT.

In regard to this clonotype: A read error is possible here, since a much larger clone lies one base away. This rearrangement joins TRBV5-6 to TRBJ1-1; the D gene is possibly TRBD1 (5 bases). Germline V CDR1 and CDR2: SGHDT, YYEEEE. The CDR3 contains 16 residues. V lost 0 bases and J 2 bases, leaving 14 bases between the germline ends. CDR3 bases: TGTGCCAGCAGCTTGGAGAAGGGCAGGGCCAACACTGAAGCTTTCTTT. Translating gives CASSLEKGRANTEAFF.

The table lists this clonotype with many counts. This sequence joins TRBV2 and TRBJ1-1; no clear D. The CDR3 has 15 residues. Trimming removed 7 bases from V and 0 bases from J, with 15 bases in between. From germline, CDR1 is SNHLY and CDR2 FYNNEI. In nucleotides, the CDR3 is TGTGCCAGCACCACCCCGGCAGCCATGAACACTGAAGCTTTCTTT. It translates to CASTTPAAMNTEAFF.

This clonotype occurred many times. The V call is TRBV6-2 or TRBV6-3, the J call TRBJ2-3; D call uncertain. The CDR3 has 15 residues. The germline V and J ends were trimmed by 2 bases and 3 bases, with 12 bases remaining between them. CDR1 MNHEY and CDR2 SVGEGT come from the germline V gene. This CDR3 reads CASSYRYGETDTQYF. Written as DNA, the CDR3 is TGTGCCAGCAGTTACCGCTACGGAGAAACAGATACGCAGTATTTT.

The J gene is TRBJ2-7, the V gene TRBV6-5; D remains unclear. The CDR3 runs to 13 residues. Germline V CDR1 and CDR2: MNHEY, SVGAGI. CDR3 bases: TGTACCAACAGTTACTCTTGGAGACTTAAGCAGTACTTC. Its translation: CTNSYSWRLKQYF.